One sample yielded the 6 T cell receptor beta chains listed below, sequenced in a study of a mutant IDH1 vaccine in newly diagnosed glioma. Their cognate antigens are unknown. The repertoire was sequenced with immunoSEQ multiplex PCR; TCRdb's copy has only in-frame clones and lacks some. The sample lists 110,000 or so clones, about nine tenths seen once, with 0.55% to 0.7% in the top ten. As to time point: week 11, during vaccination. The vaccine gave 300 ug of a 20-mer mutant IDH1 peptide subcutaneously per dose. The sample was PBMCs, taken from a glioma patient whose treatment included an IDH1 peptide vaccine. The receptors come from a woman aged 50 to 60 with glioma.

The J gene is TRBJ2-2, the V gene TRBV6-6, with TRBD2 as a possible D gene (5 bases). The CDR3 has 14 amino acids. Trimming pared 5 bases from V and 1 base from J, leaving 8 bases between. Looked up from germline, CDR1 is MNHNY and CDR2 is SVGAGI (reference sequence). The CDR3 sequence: CASSPRENTGELFF. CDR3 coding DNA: TGTGCCAGCAGTCCTCGGGAGAACACCGGGGAGCTGTTTTTT.

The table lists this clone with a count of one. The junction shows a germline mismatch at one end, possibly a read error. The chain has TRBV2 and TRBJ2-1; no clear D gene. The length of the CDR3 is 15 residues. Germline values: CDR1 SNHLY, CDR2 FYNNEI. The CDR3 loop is CASREDTHSYNEQFF. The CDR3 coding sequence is TGTGCCAGCAGGGAAGACACTCACTCCTACAATGAGCAGTTCTTC.

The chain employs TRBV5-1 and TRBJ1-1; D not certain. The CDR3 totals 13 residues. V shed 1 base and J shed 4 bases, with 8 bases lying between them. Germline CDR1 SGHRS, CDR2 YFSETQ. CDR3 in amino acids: CASSLTVTTEAFF. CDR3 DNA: TGCGCCAGCAGCTTGACCGTAACCACTGAAGCTTTCTTT.

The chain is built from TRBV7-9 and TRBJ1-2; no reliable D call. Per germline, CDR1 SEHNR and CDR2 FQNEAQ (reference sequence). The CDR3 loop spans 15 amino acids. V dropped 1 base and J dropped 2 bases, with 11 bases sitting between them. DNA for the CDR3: TGTGCCAGCAGCTTAGGCTCGGGTCGGAACTATGGCTACACCTTC. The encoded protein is CASSLGSGRNYGYTF.

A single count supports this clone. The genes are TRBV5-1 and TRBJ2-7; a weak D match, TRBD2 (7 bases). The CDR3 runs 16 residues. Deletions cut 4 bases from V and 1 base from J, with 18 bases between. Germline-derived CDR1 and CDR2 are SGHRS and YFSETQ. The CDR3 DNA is TGCGCCAGCAGCCCTAGCGGACAGACAGTTTCCTACGAGCAGTACTTC. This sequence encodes CASSPSGQTVSYEQYF.

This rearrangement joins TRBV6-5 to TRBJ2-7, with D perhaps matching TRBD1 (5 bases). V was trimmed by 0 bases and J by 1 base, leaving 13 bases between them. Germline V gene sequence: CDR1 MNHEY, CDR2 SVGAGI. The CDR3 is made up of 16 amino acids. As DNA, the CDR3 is TGTGCCAGCAGTTACTCCTTCCCCGCAGGGTCCTACGAGCAGTACTTC. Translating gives CASSYSFPAGSYEQYF.